This T cell receptor (beta chain) was documented in a study of cytomegalovirus exposure and HLA in healthy donors. Study conclusions and caveats: Later analysis identified several of the most significant clusters that appeared linked to common viral pathogens. In a later analysis, TCR association rates varied by HLA locus: DRB1 most, HLA-C fewest. With further analysis later on, most CMV-associated TCR beta chains appeared HLA-restricted.

With regard to this clone: The antigen remains unidentified.

The PCR ran on 60 Vbeta and 13 Jbeta primers. Original methodology: It was a later analysis that counted tens of millions of unique TCR beta chains, of which roughly 11 million were shared. The protocol was immunoSEQ multiplex PCR, while the TCRdb copy is restricted to in-frame clones and leaves out a portion. V and J calls plus clone size are reproduced from that table; the DNA served to infer D and trimming. Here the sample spans 99,000 or so clones, 75% to 85% being singletons. V dropped 4 bases and J dropped 2; count of bases not matched to a gene: 12. The CDR3 contains 16 residues. Germline assignment: CDR1 SQVTM and CDR2 ANQGSEA.

This chain uses TRBV29-1 with TRBJ1-1, with TRBD1 matching over 8 bases. The TCR originated in a young man in good health and CMV-seronegative. Material: PBMCs. CDR3 sequence: CSVATGTGLINTEAFF. DNA for the CDR3: TGCAGCGTTGCCACCGGGACAGGACTTATTAACACTGAAGCTTTCTTT.